Listed below are T cell receptor beta chains from one sample, sequenced in a study. TCRdb used MiXCR to reprocess the RT-PCR reads, holding one entry per CDR3 protein. The data contain about 700,000 distinct CDR3 sequences, 13% to 15% of them singletons. Input material: memory CD4+ T cells from blood. Receptor source: a female donor in good health, serving as a healthy control. Each CDR3 is given with its conserved first and last residue. The D gene is left open where the match is weak. Rows may omit the clone size; those that give it use once, few, many or a size class.

V: TRBV20-1
D: NA
size: few
J: TRBJ2-7
CDR3: CSAGHGSDDYEQYF
DNA: TGCAGTGCCGGTCATGGGTCCGATGACTACGAGCAGTACTTC

V: TRBV20-1
D: TRBD2
size: NA
J: TRBJ2-2
CDR3: CSARALLAGSTGELFF
DNA: TGCAGTGCTAGAGCCTTACTAGCGGGAAGCACCGGGGAGCTGTTTTTT

V: TRBV6-1
D: NA
size: few
J: TRBJ2-6
CDR3: CASSDPFGRGSGANVLTF
DNA: TGTGCCAGCAGTGACCCCTTCGGACGCGGCTCCGGGGCCAACGTCCTGACTTTC

V: TRBV10-3
D: NA
size: NA
J: TRBJ1-1
CDR3: CAISGRGLNTEAFF
DNA: TGTGCCATCAGTGGCAGGGGATTGAACACTGAAGCTTTCTTT

V: TRBV2
D: TRBD2
size: NA
J: TRBJ2-7
CDR3: CASRLTSNHEQYF
DNA: TGTGCCAGCAGGCTGACTAGCAACCACGAGCAGTACTTC

V: TRBV5-1
D: TRBD2
size: NA
J: TRBJ2-7
CDR3: CASSLATSGSVEQYF
DNA: TGCGCCAGCAGCTTGGCCACTAGCGGGAGTGTCGAGCAGTACTTC

V: TRBV30
D: NA
size: NA
J: TRBJ1-2
CDR3: CAWSVAEGGGYTF
DNA: TGTGCCTGGAGTGTTGCGGAAGGTGGAGGCTACACCTTC

V: TRBV4-1
D: NA
size: many
J: TRBJ1-2
CDR3: CASSQPTQGDYGYTF
DNA: TGCGCCAGCAGCCAACCCACCCAGGGAGACTATGGCTACACCTTC

V: TRBV7-9
D: NA
size: NA
J: TRBJ1-1
CDR3: CASSLGYGGIVTEAFF
DNA: TGTGCCAGCAGCTTAGGATACGGGGGGATAGTCACTGAAGCTTTCTTT

V: TRBV6-5
D: NA
size: many
J: TRBJ2-7
CDR3: CASSYSSRWGQASYEQYF
DNA: TGTGCCAGCAGTTACTCGAGTCGCTGGGGGCAGGCCTCCTACGAGCAGTACTTC

V: TRBV19
D: NA
size: NA
J: TRBJ2-3
CDR3: CATSVDGTDTQYF
DNA: TGTGCCACCTCGGTGGACGGCACAGATACGCAGTATTTT

V: TRBV12-3/TRBV12-4
D: TRBD1
size: many
J: TRBJ1-2
CDR3: CASNYGTGNYGYTF
DNA: TGTGCCAGCAACTACGGGACAGGGAACTATGGCTACACCTTC

V: TRBV15
D: NA
size: few
J: TRBJ2-2
CDR3: CATSSLLGELFF
DNA: TGTGCCACCAGCAGCCTACTTGGGGAGCTGTTTTTT

V: TRBV4-3
D: NA
size: NA
J: TRBJ2-1
CDR3: CASSQDPGLRTLVNEQFF
DNA: TGCGCCAGCAGCCAAGACCCAGGGCTAAGAACCCTAGTCAATGAGCAGTTCTTC

V: TRBV7-2
D: NA
size: few
J: TRBJ2-1
CDR3: CASSLVPSSALYNEQFF
DNA: TGTGCCAGCAGCTTAGTACCGTCTAGCGCTCTCTACAATGAGCAGTTCTTC

V: TRBV7-2
D: TRBD1
size: many
J: TRBJ1-2
CDR3: CASSPDRDYGYTF
DNA: TGTGCCAGCAGCCCGGACAGGGACTATGGCTACACCTTC

V: TRBV20-1
D: TRBD1
size: many
J: TRBJ1-1
CDR3: CSATGQGLTEAFF
DNA: TGCAGTGCAACGGGACAGGGCCTCACTGAAGCTTTCTTT

V: TRBV6-5
D: NA
size: many
J: TRBJ2-6
CDR3: CASSLAPGANVLTF
DNA: TGTGCCAGCAGTCTAGCCCCTGGGGCCAACGTCCTGACTTTC

V: TRBV20-1
D: NA
size: NA
J: TRBJ2-5
CDR3: CSARDGLGAGRETQYF
DNA: TGCAGTGCTAGAGATGGGCTGGGGGCTGGTAGGGAGACCCAGTACTTC

V: TRBV20-1
D: TRBD2
size: NA
J: TRBJ2-7
CDR3: CSARVGGGVEQYF
DNA: TGCAGTGCTAGAGTTGGCGGGGGGGTCGAGCAGTACTTC

V: TRBV27
D: TRBD1
size: NA
J: TRBJ1-6
CDR3: CASSFKGGQGNSPLHF
DNA: TGTGCCAGCAGTTTTAAGGGGGGACAGGGGAATTCACCCCTCCACTTT

V: TRBV3-2
D: NA
size: NA
J: TRBJ2-5
CDR3: CASRSRATETQYF
DNA: TGTGCCAGCAGATCTAGAGCCACGGAGACCCAGTACTTC

V: TRBV7-8
D: TRBD1
size: NA
J: TRBJ1-5
CDR3: CASSLDRDRGLLSNQPQHF
DNA: TGTGCCAGCAGCTTAGACCGGGACAGGGGACTACTAAGCAATCAGCCCCAGCATTTT

V: TRBV4-2
D: TRBD1
size: many
J: TRBJ2-7
CDR3: CASSHVDRAKGYEQYF
DNA: TGTGCCAGCAGCCACGTGGACAGGGCCAAAGGGTACGAGCAGTACTTC

V: TRBV20-1
D: TRBD2
size: NA
J: TRBJ2-4
CDR3: CSAPLAGGSKNIQYF
DNA: TGCAGTGCTCCACTAGCGGGAGGGTCCAAAAACATTCAGTACTTC